The rows below give T cell receptor beta chains drawn from one sample of a study of tumor and adjacent non-tumor tissue in lung cancer. TCRdb analysed the multiplex PCR reads with MiXCR anew, one entry per CDR3 protein. The table lists more than 85,000 distinct CDR3 sequences, less than 75% of them singletons. Sequenced input: distant non-tumor lung tissue. The receptors originated from a man younger than 45 with non-small cell lung cancer. The CDR3 runs from the conserved cysteine through the conserved F or W. Fields, in order: CDR3 length, D gene, J gene, clone size, V gene, CDR3 protein, CDR3 DNA. The D gene is left open where the match is weak. Expanded clones get a size class; other rows say once, few or many, or leave the size out.

15,TRBD2,TRBJ2-1,few,TRBV6-5,CASRLLAGDYNEQFF,TGTGCCAGCAGACTCCTAGCGGGAGACTACAATGAGCAGTTCTTC
15,TRBD2,TRBJ2-3,NA,TRBV6-5,CASGTRRAGDDTQYF,TGTGCAAGCGGTACCCGGAGGGCGGGGGACGATACGCAGTATTTT
14,NA,TRBJ2-5,many,TRBV11-2,CASSISTAQETQYF,TGTGCCAGCAGCATATCTACAGCCCAAGAGACCCAGTACTTC
12,TRBD1,TRBJ2-7,NA,TRBV11-2,CASSCTGVDQYF,TGTGCCAGCAGCTGTACAGGGGTCGACCAGTACTTC
15,NA,TRBJ2-7,NA,TRBV10-3,CAMSEASRVSYEQYF,TGTGCCATGAGTGAGGCCTCACGGGTTTCCTACGAGCAGTACTTC
16,TRBD1,TRBJ2-3,NA,TRBV11-2,CASNWRDRGSSDAQYF,TGTGCCAGCAACTGGAGGGACAGGGGGAGCTCAGATGCGCAGTATTTT
13,TRBD1,TRBJ1-4,many,TRBV20-1,CSANFDRAEKLFF,TGCAGTGCTAATTTTGACAGGGCTGAAAAACTGTTTTTT
16,NA,TRBJ2-2,NA,TRBV11-2,CASSLEQAGETGELFF,TGTGCCAGCAGCTTGGAACAAGCAGGAGAAACCGGGGAGCTCTTTTTT
15,NA,TRBJ1-6,NA,TRBV6-5,CASSTDWANNSPLHF,TGTGCCAGCAGTACAGACTGGGCGAACAATTCACCCCTCCACTTT
14,NA,TRBJ2-7,NA,TRBV4-3,CACSPAHRSNEQYF,TGCGCCTGCAGTCCCGCCCACAGGTCCAACGAGCAGTACTTC
17,TRBD2,TRBJ2-3,many,TRBV7-8,CASSLTSGSYGTDTQYF,TGTGCCAGCAGCTTAACTAGCGGGAGTTATGGCACAGATACGCAGTATTTT
14,NA,TRBJ2-1,many,TRBV12-3/TRBV12-4,CASSPTGPYNEQFF,TGTGCCAGCAGTCCAACCGGCCCCTACAATGAGCAGTTCTTC
15,TRBD1,TRBJ1-1,once,TRBV29-1,CSIHLRDRENTEAFF,TGTAGCATTCATCTCCGGGACAGGGAGAACACTGAAGCTTTCTTT
16,NA,TRBJ2-3,NA,TRBV24-1,CGTSETTASSTDTQYF,TGTGGCACCAGTGAAACGACAGCCTCTAGCACAGATACGCAATATTTT
14,TRBD1,TRBJ1-2,NA,TRBV6-5,CASSYGQGHVGYAF,TGTGCCAGCAGTTACGGACAGGGCCACGTAGGCTACGCCTTC
15,NA,TRBJ1-1,NA,TRBV4-1,CASNPSGWGPTEAFF,TGCGCCAGCAATCCTTCGGGATGGGGTCCCACTGAAGCTTTCTTT
12,NA,TRBJ2-7,NA,TRBV19,CASVDSSYEQYF,TGTGCCAGTGTGGACAGCTCCTACGAGCAGTACTTC
18,TRBD1,TRBJ1-1,NA,TRBV11-1,CASRPDPGQWGHDTEAFF,TGTGCCAGCCGCCCAGACCCGGGACAGTGGGGTCACGATACTGAAGCTTTCTTT
14,NA,TRBJ1-5,NA,TRBV11-2,CTSSSVGPGGPQHF,TGTACCAGCAGCTCCGTGGGCCCGGGTGGGCCCCAGCATTTT